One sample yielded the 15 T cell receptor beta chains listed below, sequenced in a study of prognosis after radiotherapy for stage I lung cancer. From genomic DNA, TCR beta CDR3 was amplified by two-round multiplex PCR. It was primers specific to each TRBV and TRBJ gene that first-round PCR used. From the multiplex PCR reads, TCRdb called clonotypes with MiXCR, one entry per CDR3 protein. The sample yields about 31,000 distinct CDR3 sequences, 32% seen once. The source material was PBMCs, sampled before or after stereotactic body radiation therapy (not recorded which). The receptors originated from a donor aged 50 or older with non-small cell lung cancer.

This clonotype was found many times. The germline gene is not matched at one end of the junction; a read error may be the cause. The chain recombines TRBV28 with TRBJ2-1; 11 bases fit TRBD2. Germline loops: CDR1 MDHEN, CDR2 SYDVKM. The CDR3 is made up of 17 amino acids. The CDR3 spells CASSTSGLAVSYSEQFF. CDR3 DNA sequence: TGTGCCAGCAGTACCTCGGGACTAGCGGTGTCCTACAGTGAGCAGTTCTTC.

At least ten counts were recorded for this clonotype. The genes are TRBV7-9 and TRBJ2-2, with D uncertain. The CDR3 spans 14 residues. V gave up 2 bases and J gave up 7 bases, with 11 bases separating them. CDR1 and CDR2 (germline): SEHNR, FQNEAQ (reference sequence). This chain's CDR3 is CASSLRQWDGELFF. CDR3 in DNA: TGTGCCAGCAGCTTAAGGCAGTGGGACGGGGAGCTGTTTTTT.

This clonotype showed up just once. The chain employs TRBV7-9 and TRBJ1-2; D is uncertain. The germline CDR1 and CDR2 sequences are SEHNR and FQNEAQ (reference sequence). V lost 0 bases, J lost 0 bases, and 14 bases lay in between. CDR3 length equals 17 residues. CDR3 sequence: CASSLADNRETNYGYTF. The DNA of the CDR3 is TGTGCCAGCAGCTTAGCAGATAACAGAGAAACTAACTATGGCTACACCTTC. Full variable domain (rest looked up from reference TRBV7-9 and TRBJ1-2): DTGVSQNPRHKITKRGQNVTFRCDPISEHNRLYWYRQTLGQGPEFLTYFQNEAQLEKSRLLSDRFSAERPKGSFSTLEIQRTEQGDSAMYLCASSLADNRETNYGYTFGSGTRLTVV.

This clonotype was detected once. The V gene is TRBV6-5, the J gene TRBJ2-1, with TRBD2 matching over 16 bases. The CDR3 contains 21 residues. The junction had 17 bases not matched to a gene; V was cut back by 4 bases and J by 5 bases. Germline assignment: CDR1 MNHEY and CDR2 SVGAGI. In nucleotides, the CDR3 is TGTGCCAGCAGTTCGGGCCGAGCCGGGACTAGCGGGAGGGCTTGGAACAATGAGCAGTTCTTC. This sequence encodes CASSSGRAGTSGRAWNNEQFF.

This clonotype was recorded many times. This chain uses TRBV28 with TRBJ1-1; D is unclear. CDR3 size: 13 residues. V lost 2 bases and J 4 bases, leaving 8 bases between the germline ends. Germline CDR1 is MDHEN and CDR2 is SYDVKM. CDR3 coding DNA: TGTGCCAGCAGTTTAGTCGGTCCCACTGAAGCTTTCTTT. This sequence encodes CASSLVGPTEAFF.

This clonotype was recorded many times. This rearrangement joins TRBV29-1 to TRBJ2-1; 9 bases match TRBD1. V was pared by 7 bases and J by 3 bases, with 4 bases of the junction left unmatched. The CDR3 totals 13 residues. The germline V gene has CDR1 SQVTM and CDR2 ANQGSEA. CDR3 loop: CSGRQGGYNEQFF. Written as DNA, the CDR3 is TGCAGCGGCCGACAGGGGGGCTACAATGAGCAGTTCTTC.

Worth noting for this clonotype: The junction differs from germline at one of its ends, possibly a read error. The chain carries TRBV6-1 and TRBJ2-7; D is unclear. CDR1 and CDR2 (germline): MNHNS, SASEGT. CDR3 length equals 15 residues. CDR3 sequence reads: CASSEAVRSSYDQYF. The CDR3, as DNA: TGTGCCAGCAGTGAAGCGGTCAGGAGCTCCTACGATCAGTACTTC.

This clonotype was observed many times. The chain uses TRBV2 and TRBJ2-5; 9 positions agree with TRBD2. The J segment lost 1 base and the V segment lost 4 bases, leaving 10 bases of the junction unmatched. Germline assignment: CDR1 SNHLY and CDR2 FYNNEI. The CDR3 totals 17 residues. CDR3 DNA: TGTGCCAGCAGTGGGACTAGCGATGATCTTCTCCAAGAGACCCAGTACTTC. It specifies CASSGTSDDLLQETQYF.

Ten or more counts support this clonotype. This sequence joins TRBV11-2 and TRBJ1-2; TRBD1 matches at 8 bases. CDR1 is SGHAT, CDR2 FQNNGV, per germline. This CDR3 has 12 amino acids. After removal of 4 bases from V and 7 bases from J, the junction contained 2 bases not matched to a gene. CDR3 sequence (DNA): TGTGCCAGCAGCTACGACAGGGGTGGCTACACCTTC. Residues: CASSYDRGGYTF.

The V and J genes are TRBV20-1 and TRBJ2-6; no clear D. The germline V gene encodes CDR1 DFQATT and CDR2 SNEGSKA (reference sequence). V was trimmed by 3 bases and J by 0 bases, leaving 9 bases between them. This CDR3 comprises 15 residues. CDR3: CSASPDSSGANVLTF. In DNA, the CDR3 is TGCAGTGCTAGCCCCGACTCCTCTGGGGCCAACGTCCTGACTTTC.

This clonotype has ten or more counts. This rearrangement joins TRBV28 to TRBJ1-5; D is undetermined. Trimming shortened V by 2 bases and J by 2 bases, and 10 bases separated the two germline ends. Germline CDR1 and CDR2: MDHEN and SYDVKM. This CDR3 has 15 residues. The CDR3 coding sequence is TGTGCCAGCAGTTTACCGGGTTCGGGCAATCAGCCCCAGCATTTT. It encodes CASSLPGSGNQPQHF.

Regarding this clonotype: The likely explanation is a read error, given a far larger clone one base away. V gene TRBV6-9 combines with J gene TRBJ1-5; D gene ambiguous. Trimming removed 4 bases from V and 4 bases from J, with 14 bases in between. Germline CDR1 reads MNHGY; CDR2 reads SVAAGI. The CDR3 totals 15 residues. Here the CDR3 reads CASSFQPGWNQPQHF. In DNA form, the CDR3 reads TGTGCCAGCAGTTTCCAGCCGGGGTGGAATCAGCCCCAGCATTTT.

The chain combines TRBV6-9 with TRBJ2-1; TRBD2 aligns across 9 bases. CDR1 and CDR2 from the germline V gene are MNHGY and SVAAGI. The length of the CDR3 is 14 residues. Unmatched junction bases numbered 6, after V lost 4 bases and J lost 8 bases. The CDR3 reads CASSSGRLADEQFF. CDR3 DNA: TGTGCCAGCAGTTCCGGGAGACTAGCGGATGAGCAGTTCTTC.

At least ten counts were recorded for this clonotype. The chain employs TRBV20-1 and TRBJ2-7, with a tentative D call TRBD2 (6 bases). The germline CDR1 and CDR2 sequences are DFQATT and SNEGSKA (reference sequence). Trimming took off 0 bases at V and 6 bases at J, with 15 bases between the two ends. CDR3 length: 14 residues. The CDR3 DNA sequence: TGCAGTGCTAGAGACCGAGCGGGCACAGGCGAGCAGTACTTC. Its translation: CSARDRAGTGEQYF.

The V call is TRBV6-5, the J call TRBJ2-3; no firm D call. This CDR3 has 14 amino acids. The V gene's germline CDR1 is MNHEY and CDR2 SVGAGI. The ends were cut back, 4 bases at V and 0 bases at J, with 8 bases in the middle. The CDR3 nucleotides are TGTGCCAGCAGTTTGACATCTAGCACAGATACGCAGTATTTT. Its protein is CASSLTSSTDTQYF.